The T cell receptor (beta chain) described here comes from a study of beta chain features in type 1 diabetes listed by TCRdb under 2018. Some background on the complete study: No differences in mean age, gender distribution, total cell number or subset yield were found between patients and healthy donors. Regulatory and stem cell-like memory subsets were isolated from only 8 patients and roughly eight healthy donors, whereas naive and central memory subsets came from all 30 or so donors. A total of some 100,000,000 sorted cells were examined across all samples, and a strong correlation was observed between cell number per subset and RNA yield. In the study, TCRB repertoires of sorted circulating CD4+ T cell subsets from recently diagnosed type 1 diabetes patients were compared with those of matched healthy donors. Overall study results and their limits: Patients with type 1 diabetes made fewer insertions and deleted more nucleotides at VDJ recombination sites, implying thymic rearrangement abnormalities. Because the HLA sub-analyses included only small numbers of individuals, any influence of HLA type on TCRB rearrangement was left unresolved. Because cDNA was sequenced instead of genomic DNA, activated cells with high expression could be over-represented, although the groups did not differ in activation or CD3 levels. PCR might favor shorter templates, but patient and control samples were amplified and corrected together, so any skew would affect both groups equally. A moderate but significant shortening of TCRB CDR3 length was observed in type 1 diabetes patients in all four CD4+ subsets. Naive, central memory and regulatory TCRB repertoires appeared more similar among patients than among healthy donors.

This clone came up a few times. What this receptor recognizes is not known. The sample holds no much larger clone one base away, and base qualities are not on file. The CDR3, cysteine through phenylalanine, is 14 amino acids long. The read is trimmed to its CDR3 DNA, 42 bases read in frame from base 1. Looking up the germline V gene (reference sequence) yields CDR1 SEHNR and CDR2 FQNEAQ. Cut back by 5 bases and 0 bases, the V and J ends lie 10 bases apart. The entire amount of isolated RNA was reverse transcribed using the High Capacity cDNA Reverse Transcription Kit, so the sequenced TCRB transcripts were expressed ones. Deep immunoSEQ sequencing was applied to naive, central memory and regulatory T cell samples, giving an average of roughly 3.3 million total reads per sample. After sorted cells were lysed in RLT buffer, RNA was extracted with DNase-treated RNeasy Micro or Mini kits, with the choice depending on cell number. Each cell subset was processed on its own to prevent cross-contamination, while patient and healthy donor samples were processed together. TCRB sequences were amplified from cDNA with the immunoSEQ multiplex PCR, producing 87-bp fragments spanning the CDR3 region. Amplicons were sequenced on the Illumina HiSeq platform. The authors processed their data as follows. Synthetic template baselines were used to correct PCR bias computationally, reads within Hamming distance 2 were collapsed, and singletons that could not be merged were discarded. Reads were aligned against IMGT to assign V, D and J genes, CDR3 length and insertions or deletions at six rearrangement sites. Within each subset, clonotype counts were normalized to sorted cell number, after which true diversity and Gini coefficients were computed with the tcR R package. Repertoire sharing was quantified using the overlap coefficient calculated on TCRB nucleotide sequences. TCRdb holds this immuneACCESS table with in-frame rearrangements only. Some clones are missing; in checked studies, unresolved V genes explain under half, and the rest has no known cause. Clone size and the V and J calls come from that table; the DNA yielded D and trimming. This sample has fewer than 400,000 clones in its table, and about a tenth of those were observed once. The ten largest clones add up to about 1% of the sample.

Each donor gave one peripheral blood draw, around 100 mL on average, collected into heparinised tubes. Using a panel that included CD45RO, CCR7, CD25, CD127, CD95 and CD27, naive, central memory, regulatory and stem cell-like memory CD4+ T cells were sorted on a BD FACSAria II. Every sorted population had a purity above 95%. PBMCs were isolated immediately by Lymphoprep density gradient centrifugation and stained directly without culture. So that batch effects would be minimized, each experiment stained and sorted samples in pairs, pairing one healthy donor with one patient. The TCR sequence derives from a man in his thirties or forties with type 1 diabetes. The specimen was central memory CD4+ T cells from blood. Rearrangement joined TRBV7-9 to TRBJ1-1; no D gene call is confident. Here the CDR3 is given as CASSKMVVNTEAFF. DNA sequence: TGTGCCAGCAGCAAGATGGTAGTGAACACTGAAGCTTTCTTT. Full variable domain (CDR3 extended with the reference TRBV7-9 and TRBJ1-1 proteins): DTGVSQNPRHKITKRGQNVTFRCDPISEHNRLYWYRQTLGQGPEFLTYFQNEAQLEKSRLLSDRFSAERPKGSFSTLEIQRTEQGDSAMYLCASSKMVVNTEAFFGQGTRLTVV.